Given below is one T cell receptor beta chain in context. The sample has other DNA sequences that encode this CDR3 too. The V and J ends lost 0 bases and 3 bases respectively, with 9 bases between them. Germline V gives CDR1 SGHRS, CDR2 YFSETQ. The CDR3 has 15 amino acids. These data originate in a study of control samples from healthy donors and cancer patients. Only in-frame clones appear in the TCRdb table, and some are missing; sequencing was by immunoSEQ multiplex PCR. The sample gives around 250,000 clones, around 79% of which show up once; 10% to 15% is in the top ten. The sequencing input was PBMCs. The rearrangement joins TRBV5-1 to TRBJ2-2, with a weak D call TRBD1 (6 bases). The sequence came from a woman in her sixties with lung cancer. This CDR3 is CASSLGGGDTGELFF. CDR3 bases: TGCGCCAGCAGCTTGGGAGGGGGTGACACCGGGGAGCTGTTTTTT.